Listed below are T cell receptor beta chains from one sample, sequenced in a study of control samples from healthy donors and cancer patients. Assay used: immunoSEQ multiplex PCR; TCRdb lists only in-frame clones, some missing. The sample shows around 140,000 clones, roughly 90% of them seen only once. The sample comprised blood. These receptors were collected from a man between 18 and 35 years old in good health. CDR3s include the opening cysteine and the closing phenylalanine or tryptophan. A D gene is named only where the DNA matches it firmly. Where a row states a size, it is once, few, many or the class of an expanded clone; other rows omit it.

cdr3_nt | cdr3_aa | clone_size | j_call | d_call | v_call
TGCGCCAGCAGCCAAGGTCAAAGGAATGAGCAGTTCTTC | CASSQGQRNEQFF | - | TRBJ2-1 | - | TRBV4-1
TGCGCCAGCAGCCAAGTATCAGGGGCAGGGAGGGAAACTGAAGCTTTCTTT | CASSQVSGAGRETEAFF | - | TRBJ1-1 | - | TRBV4-1
TGTGCCAGCAGCTTGGAGGGGGGGCACGCGACCTACGAGCAGTACTTC | CASSLEGGHATYEQYF | - | TRBJ2-7 | - | TRBV5-4
TGTGCCAGCAGTTACTCTTGGGGGTCCAATCAGCCCCAGCATTTT | CASSYSWGSNQPQHF | - | TRBJ1-5 | - | TRBV6-5
TGTGCCAGCACCCCCAGACCAGCCTACGAGCAGTACTTC | CASTPRPAYEQYF | - | TRBJ2-7 | - | TRBV6-5
TGTGCCAGCAGCCTGGTGGGCGCGGATACGCAGTATTTT | CASSLVGADTQYF | - | TRBJ2-3 | - | TRBV9
TGCGCCAGCAGCTTGGAAGGGGCCAGGGCGAACCCCAAAGCTTTCTTT | CASSLEGARANPKAFF | - | TRBJ1-1 | - | TRBV5-1
TGTGCCATCAGTGCGAGCAATGAGCAGTTCTTC | CAISASNEQFF | - | TRBJ2-1 | - | TRBV10-3
TGTGCCAGCAGCCAATCCCAGAACACCGGGGAGCTGTTTTTT | CASSQSQNTGELFF | - | TRBJ2-2 | - | TRBV14
TGTGCCAGCTACGGGGGGTATGGCTACACCTTC | CASYGGYGYTF | - | TRBJ1-2 | - | TRBV21-1
TGCGCCAGCAGCCATTTCAGGGACGGCTACACCTTC | CASSHFRDGYTF | - | TRBJ1-2 | - | TRBV4-1
TGTGCCAGTAGTACCTTGACAGGGTACGGGGAGACCCAGTACTTC | CASSTLTGYGETQYF | - | TRBJ2-5 | TRBD1 | TRBV19
TGTGCCAGCAGCCCGGGACAGGGGCTGGGTCAGCCCCAGCATTTT | CASSPGQGLGQPQHF | once | TRBJ1-5 | TRBD1 | TRBV13
TGTGCCAGCAGCGTAACTAGCGGGGGGACCGGGGAGCTGTTTTTT | CASSVTSGGTGELFF | few | TRBJ2-2 | TRBD2 | TRBV9
TGTGCCAGCAGCTTAGGGCCCGAAACCACAGATACGCAGTATTTT | CASSLGPETTDTQYF | - | TRBJ2-3 | - | TRBV11-2
TGTGCCAGCCAGGCGGTCGCTGAAGCTTTCTTT | CASQAVAEAFF | - | TRBJ1-1 | - | TRBV6-5
TGTGCCAGCAGCTTGTCTTTCCAAGAGACCCAGTACTTC | CASSLSFQETQYF | - | TRBJ2-5 | - | TRBV7-2
TGCGCCAGCAGCCCTCTCCCGGGACGGTTGTACGAGCAGTACTTC | CASSPLPGRLYEQYF | - | TRBJ2-7 | - | TRBV5-1
TGTGCCAGTTTAGGGGGACAGGGTGCCTACGAGCAGTACTTC | CASLGGQGAYEQYF | once | TRBJ2-7 | TRBD1 | TRBV27
TGTGCCAGCAGTCCTACCCCCCGTACGGGACGAAGCTATGGCTACACCTTC | CASSPTPRTGRSYGYTF | - | TRBJ1-2 | - | TRBV27
TGTGCCAGCAGCTTATCCGGGACAGGGGACGAGCAGTACTTC | CASSLSGTGDEQYF | - | TRBJ2-7 | TRBD1 | TRBV11-3
TGTGCCACCAGCAGCCTATTCACAGGGGTTTTGAACACTGAAGCTTTCTTT | CATSSLFTGVLNTEAFF | few | TRBJ1-1 | TRBD1 | TRBV15
TGTGCCAGCAGGGACAGCTCTTTCTCTGGAAACACCATATATTTT | CASRDSSFSGNTIYF | - | TRBJ1-3 | - | TRBV6-5
TGTGCCAGCAGCTTAGCAGCAACTAACACTGAAGCTTTCTTT | CASSLAATNTEAFF | few | TRBJ1-1 | - | TRBV5-4
TGTGCCAGCGGAGGACTAGCCCCAGATACGCAGTATTTT | CASGGLAPDTQYF | few | TRBJ2-3 | TRBD2 | TRBV6-5
TGTGCCAGCTCACCACCGTTTCGGGGGTCGGGCGAGCAGTACTTC | CASSPPFRGSGEQYF | - | TRBJ2-7 | - | TRBV18
TGTGCATGCAGGCAGAACACTGAAGCTTTCTTT | CACRQNTEAFF | - | TRBJ1-1 | - | TRBV6-5
TGTGCCAGCAGCCCCAACGAATTAATCGGGACAGGTCAAGAGACCCAGTACTTC | CASSPNELIGTGQETQYF | - | TRBJ2-5 | TRBD1 | TRBV14
TGTGCCAGCTTTGGGACAGAGGCCTACGAGCAGTACTTC | CASFGTEAYEQYF | once | TRBJ2-7 | TRBD1 | TRBV2
TGTGCCAGCAGACCGGGCGGGGGGAATAATTCACCCCTCCACTTT | CASRPGGGNNSPLHF | - | TRBJ1-6 | - | TRBV7-2
TGTGCCAGCAGCTTAGGGGGTTTATTCTACGAGCAGTACTTC | CASSLGGLFYEQYF | - | TRBJ2-7 | - | TRBV7-9
TGTGCCTGGAGCGGGACTAGCGGGGGAGGCACAGATACGCAGTATTTT | CAWSGTSGGGTDTQYF | - | TRBJ2-3 | TRBD2 | TRBV30
TGTGCCAGCAGCTTGGACAGGGGAAGAGAAGAGACCCAGTACTTC | CASSLDRGREETQYF | - | TRBJ2-5 | TRBD1 | TRBV5-4
TGTGCCAGTAATAAGGGGGGCCGTCTTGGGGATGAGCAGTTCTTC | CASNKGGRLGDEQFF | - | TRBJ2-1 | - | TRBV19
TGTGCCAGCTGCCGGGACAGGGGGCGTATAGGCAACGAGCAGTACTTC | CASCRDRGRIGNEQYF | - | TRBJ2-7 | - | TRBV21-1
TGCAGCGTTGGCGAGGTGTGGGGGGTGAACACTGAAGCTTTCTTT | CSVGEVWGVNTEAFF | - | TRBJ1-1 | - | TRBV29-1
TGTGCCAGCAGCTTAGGGAAAGGACTGAGCTTCAAGAACTACGAGCAGTACTTC | CASSLGKGLSFKNYEQYF | - | TRBJ2-7 | - | TRBV7-6
TGTGCCAGCAGCCAATCTCAGGGAGCGGGCTACACCTTC | CASSQSQGAGYTF | - | TRBJ1-2 | - | TRBV11-3
TGTGCCAGCAGTTACTCGGCAGGGGATGAGACCCAGTACTTC | CASSYSAGDETQYF | - | TRBJ2-5 | - | TRBV6-6
TGTGCCAGCCTGGACAGTGTCCCGGGTGGAACCTACGAGCAGTACTTC | CASLDSVPGGTYEQYF | - | TRBJ2-7 | - | TRBV2
TGTGCCAGCAGCCCAGATTACAATGAGCAGTTCTTC | CASSPDYNEQFF | - | TRBJ2-1 | - | TRBV12-3/TRBV12-4
TGTGCCAGCAGCTTGGGCAGGGGGTCAAATTCACCCCTCCACTTT | CASSLGRGSNSPLHF | - | TRBJ1-6 | TRBD1 | TRBV11-3